The rows below give T cell receptor beta chains drawn from one sample of a study of response to subunit inactivated influenza vaccine. MiXCR, run by TCRdb on the RT-PCR reads, gives a single entry per CDR3 protein. The table shows some 480,000 distinct CDR3 sequences, with 10% to 11% occurring only once. Source: PBMCs from blood, taken more than 35 days after vaccination. The receptors were gathered from a man aged 50 to 59 who received an inactivated influenza vaccine. CDR3s include the opening cysteine and the closing phenylalanine or tryptophan. D genes are given only for firm matches. Rows give clone size only sometimes, using once, few, many, or a class for an expanded clone.

NA	TRBV5-1	NA	TRBJ2-3	TGCGCCAGCAGCCCCCCCCCCGGGACGCAGTATTTT	CASSPPPGTQYF
NA	TRBV12-3/TRBV12-4	NA	TRBJ2-2	TGTGCCAGCATATCAGGAACCCACCCAGGCACCGGGGAGCTGTTTTTT	CASISGTHPGTGELFF
TRBD1	TRBV29-1	many	TRBJ1-2	TGCAGCGTGTTACGGGACAGGCACGGCTACACCTTC	CSVLRDRHGYTF
NA	TRBV5-1	many	TRBJ2-3	TGCGCCAGCAGCTCGGAGGACTCCTTCGATACGCAGTATTTT	CASSSEDSFDTQYF
NA	TRBV29-1	many	TRBJ2-7	TGCAGCGTTGAGCTGAATAGAAGTGGCTACGAGCAGTACTTC	CSVELNRSGYEQYF
NA	TRBV20-1	few	TRBJ2-5	TGCAGAGGGTACAAGGGCAGGGCGGAGACCCAGTACTTC	CRGYKGRAETQYF
NA	TRBV12-3/TRBV12-4	NA	TRBJ2-2	TGTGCCAGCCGGGGCGGGGGCCACCTCACCGGGGAGCTGTTTTTT	CASRGGGHLTGELFF
NA	TRBV9	few	TRBJ2-1	TGTGCCAGCAGCGTCGGGGACGCCTACAATGAGCAGTTCTTC	CASSVGDAYNEQFF
TRBD1	TRBV20-1	many	TRBJ2-3	TGCAGTGCTAGGGACAGGGTAATCAGGGATACGCAGTATTTT	CSARDRVIRDTQYF
NA	TRBV4-3	NA	TRBJ2-1	TGCGCCAGCAGCCAAGGGGGGCGTGGTGAGCAGTTCTTC	CASSQGGRGEQFF
TRBD1	TRBV5-1	NA	TRBJ1-1	TGCGCCAGCAGCCCCAACCCCGGGGACAGGGGTGAAGCTTTCTTT	CASSPNPGDRGEAFF
TRBD2	TRBV4-3	NA	TRBJ2-1	TGCGCCAGCAGCCAAGCAGCGGGAGGGATGTCCTACAATGAGCAGTTCTTC	CASSQAAGGMSYNEQFF
NA	TRBV12-3/TRBV12-4	few	TRBJ1-4	TGTGCCAGCTTCCGGGCAGGCTCTAATGAAAAACTGTTTTTT	CASFRAGSNEKLFF
NA	TRBV12-3/TRBV12-4	NA	TRBJ1-5	TGTGCCAGCAGTTTGTCCGGGCGCAATCAGCCCCAGCATTTT	CASSLSGRNQPQHF
NA	TRBV10-3	few	TRBJ2-2	TGTGCCATCAGGGTCCATGAGGAGCTGTTTTTT	CAIRVHEELFF
TRBD2	TRBV7-3	NA	TRBJ2-2	TGTGCCAGCAGCATAGCGGGAGTGAGCACCGGGGAGCTGTTTTTT	CASSIAGVSTGELFF
NA	TRBV27	NA	TRBJ1-3	TGTGCCAGCAGCCCGTCCTTTCTACCGGGTGGAAACACCATATATTTT	CASSPSFLPGGNTIYF
TRBD2	TRBV12-3/TRBV12-4	few	TRBJ2-3	TGTGCCAGCAGTAGGACTAGAGCAGATACGCAGTATTTT	CASSRTRADTQYF
TRBD1	TRBV5-1	many	TRBJ1-2	TGCGCCAGCAGCTCTGGACAGGCCATCTATGGCTACACCTTC	CASSSGQAIYGYTF
NA	TRBV7-9	NA	TRBJ2-7	TGTGCCAGCAGCTTAGAGGGCTTTCGCTACGAGCAGTACTTC	CASSLEGFRYEQYF
TRBD1	TRBV20-1	few	TRBJ2-7	TGCAGTGCTCCCTACTCTAGGACAGGGACTTACGAGCAGTACTTC	CSAPYSRTGTYEQYF
NA	TRBV20-1	NA	TRBJ1-3	TGCAGTGCTAGAGATGGCTCTTTAAGGGGAAACACCATATATTTT	CSARDGSLRGNTIYF
TRBD1	TRBV28	NA	TRBJ1-5	TGTGCCAGCAGTTTTAGCGACAGGGTAAGCAATCAGCCCCAGCATTTT	CASSFSDRVSNQPQHF
NA	TRBV6-6	many	TRBJ1-2	TGTGCCAGCAGTTCCCCCTATGGCTACACCTTC	CASSSPYGYTF
NA	TRBV11-2	NA	TRBJ2-2	TGTGCCAGCAGATTAGAAAGCATGGCGGACACCGGGGAGCTGTTTTTT	CASRLESMADTGELFF
TRBD2	TRBV6-2/TRBV6-3	few	TRBJ2-2	TGTGCCAGCAGTTACTCAAGACAGGCGGGGGGCCTGAACACCGGGGAGCTGTTTTTT	CASSYSRQAGGLNTGELFF
TRBD1	TRBV25-1	NA	TRBJ1-2	TGTGCCAGCAGCAAGGGACAGGGCGGGAACTATGGCTACACCTTC	CASSKGQGGNYGYTF
TRBD2	TRBV10-3	NA	TRBJ2-3	TGTGCCATCAGTGCTGGTCTAGCGGGGGTGAGCACAGATACGCAGTATTTT	CAISAGLAGVSTDTQYF
NA	TRBV27	few	TRBJ2-6	TGTGCCAGCAGCCTAGACCCACATAGCTCTGGGGCCAACGTCCTGACTTTC	CASSLDPHSSGANVLTF
TRBD1	TRBV5-1	NA	TRBJ2-5	TGCGCCAGCAGCTTGGATACAGGGGGTTTGGAGACCCAGTACTTC	CASSLDTGGLETQYF
TRBD1	TRBV10-3	NA	TRBJ2-7	TGTGCCATCAGTGAAAGTTGGACAGGGTCCTACGAGCAGTACTTC	CAISESWTGSYEQYF
TRBD2	TRBV20-1	NA	TRBJ2-5	TGCAGTGCTAGAGATTCAGGGGCGGGGGGCTCCGCCCTTTGGGAGACCCAGTACTTC	CSARDSGAGGSALWETQYF
TRBD2	TRBV2	few	TRBJ2-1	TGTGCCAGCAAGGGACTAGCGATCCGAATCTACAATGAGCAGTTCTTC	CASKGLAIRIYNEQFF
TRBD1	TRBV4-2	many	TRBJ2-1	TGTGCCAGCAGCCAAGACGAGGACAGGACCTACAATGAGCAGTTCTTC	CASSQDEDRTYNEQFF
TRBD2	TRBV10-3	NA	TRBJ2-3	TGTGCCATCAGTGGGCCTAGCGGGAGTGGAGATACGCAGTATTTT	CAISGPSGSGDTQYF
TRBD1	TRBV10-3	few	TRBJ1-6	TGTGCCATCAGAGGGACAGATTCACCCCTCCACTTT	CAIRGTDSPLHF
TRBD1	TRBV12-5	few	TRBJ1-1	TGTGCTAGTGGTCCGGGGACAGGGGGCTCAGCTTTCTTT	CASGPGTGGSAFF
NA	TRBV20-1	many	TRBJ1-2	TGCAGTGCTAGAGGTTCCTATGGCTACACCTTC	CSARGSYGYTF
TRBD2	TRBV6-2/TRBV6-3	NA	TRBJ2-2	TGTGCCAGCAGACGGCTAGGGGTACTAGCGGGGGACGGGGAGCTGTTTTTT	CASRRLGVLAGDGELFF
NA	TRBV27	NA	TRBJ2-3	TGTGCCAGCAGATTACTAGCTACAGATACGCAGTATTTT	CASRLLATDTQYF
TRBD1	TRBV20-1	few	TRBJ1-4	TGCAGTGCAAAGGACAGGTCAACTAATGAAAAACTGTTTTTT	CSAKDRSTNEKLFF
NA	TRBV18	NA	TRBJ1-2	TGTGCCAGCTCACCGGGAGGGACTTATGGCTACACCTTC	CASSPGGTYGYTF
NA	TRBV2	NA	TRBJ2-1	TGTGCAACCTCGGTCAATGAGCAGTTCTTC	CATSVNEQFF
NA	TRBV7-2	many	TRBJ1-6	TGTGCCAGCAACGTCAGCGGAGGGAATTCACCCCTCCACTTT	CASNVSGGNSPLHF
NA	TRBV4-1	few	TRBJ2-3	TGCGCCAGCAGCCAAGGGCGGGTATCACCCACAGATACGCAGTATTTT	CASSQGRVSPTDTQYF
TRBD2	TRBV24-1	NA	TRBJ2-5	TGTGCCACCGCGGGAGGGCCCTTAGAGACCCAGTACTTC	CATAGGPLETQYF
NA	TRBV7-2	NA	TRBJ2-7	TGTGCCAGCAGGTTATACTACGAGCAGTACTTC	CASRLYYEQYF
TRBD1	TRBV20-1	NA	TRBJ2-1	TGCAGTGCTAGAGGGACCGGGACAGGGGTTTGGGAGCAGTTCTTC	CSARGTGTGVWEQFF
NA	TRBV5-1	many	TRBJ2-1	TGCGCCAGCGGAGCCCCGGGACGCAATGAGCAGTTCTTC	CASGAPGRNEQFF
NA	TRBV18	few	TRBJ1-2	TGTGCCAGCTCACCACTCGCAGGGACTGACTATGGCTACACCTTC	CASSPLAGTDYGYTF
NA	TRBV10-3	many	TRBJ2-1	TGTGCCATCAGTCCATACGGGAATGAGCAGTTCTTC	CAISPYGNEQFF
NA	TRBV12-3/TRBV12-4	NA	TRBJ2-3	TGTGCCAGCAATGTAGGGGGGGGGCCCGATACGCAGTATTTT	CASNVGGGPDTQYF
NA	TRBV4-2	many	TRBJ2-3	TGTGCCAGCAGCCAAGATCGGAGGGGCGGGATAGATACGCAGTATTTT	CASSQDRRGGIDTQYF